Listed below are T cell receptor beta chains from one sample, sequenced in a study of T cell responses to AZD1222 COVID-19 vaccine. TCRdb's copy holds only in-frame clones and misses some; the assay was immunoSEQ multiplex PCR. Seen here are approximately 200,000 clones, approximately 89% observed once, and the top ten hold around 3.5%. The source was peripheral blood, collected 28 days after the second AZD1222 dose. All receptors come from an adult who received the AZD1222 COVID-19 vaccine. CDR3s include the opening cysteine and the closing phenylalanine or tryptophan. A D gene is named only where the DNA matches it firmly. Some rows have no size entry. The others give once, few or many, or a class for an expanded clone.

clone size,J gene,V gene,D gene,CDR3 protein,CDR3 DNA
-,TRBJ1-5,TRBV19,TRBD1,CASSVSTGGQPQHF,TGTGCCAGTAGTGTAAGCACAGGGGGACAGCCCCAGCATTTT
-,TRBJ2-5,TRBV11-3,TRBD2,CASGLAGAGETQYF,TGTGCCAGCGGATTAGCGGGAGCTGGAGAGACCCAGTACTTC
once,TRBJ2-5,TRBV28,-,CASRYRGQETQYF,TGTGCCAGCAGGTATAGAGGGCAAGAGACCCAGTACTTC
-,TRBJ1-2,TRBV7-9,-,CASSLAEDGYTF,TGTGCCAGCAGCTTAGCGGAGGATGGCTACACCTTC
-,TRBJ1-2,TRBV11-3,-,CASSLSGFNYGYTF,TGTGCCAGCAGCTTATCCGGTTTTAACTATGGCTACACCTTC
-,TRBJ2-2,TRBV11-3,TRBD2,CASSYRTSGTGELFF,TGTGCCAGCAGCTATAGGACTAGTGGAACCGGGGAGCTGTTTTTT
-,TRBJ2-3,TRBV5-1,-,CASSLGRDTQYF,TGCGCCAGCAGCCTAGGTCGAGATACGCAGTATTTT
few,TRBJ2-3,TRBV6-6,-,CASSSGGPSADTQYF,TGTGCCAGCAGTTCCGGCGGGCCGAGCGCAGATACGCAGTATTTT
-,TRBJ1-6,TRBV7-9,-,CASSLQGDNSPLHF,TGTGCCAGCAGCTTGCAGGGCGATAATTCACCCCTCCACTTT
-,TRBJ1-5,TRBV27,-,CASSLGVSNQPQHF,TGTGCCAGCAGTTTAGGGGTGAGCAATCAGCCCCAGCATTTT
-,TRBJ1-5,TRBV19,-,CASSIMAGSSNQPQHF,TGTGCCAGTAGTATAATGGCAGGGTCGAGCAATCAGCCCCAGCATTTT
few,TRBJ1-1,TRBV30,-,CAWSVDRGDTEAFF,TGTGCCTGGAGTGTAGACAGAGGAGACACTGAAGCTTTCTTT
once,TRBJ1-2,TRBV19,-,CANYGYTF,TGTGCCAACTATGGCTACACCTTC
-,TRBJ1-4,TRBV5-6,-,CASSRDPTNEKLFF,TGTGCCAGCAGCAGGGACCCAACTAATGAAAAACTGTTTTTT
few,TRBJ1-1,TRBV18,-,CASTRGGDTEAFF,TGTGCCAGCACAAGAGGTGGGGACACTGAAGCTTTCTTT
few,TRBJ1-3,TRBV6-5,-,CASRDAGSGNTIYF,TGTGCCAGCAGGGACGCGGGTTCTGGAAACACCATATATTTT
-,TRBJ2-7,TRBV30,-,CAWSGAYEQYF,TGTGCCTGGAGTGGTGCCTACGAGCAGTACTTC
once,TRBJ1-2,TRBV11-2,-,CASSLTSALNYGYTF,TGTGCCAGCAGCTTAACCTCGGCACTTAACTATGGCTACACCTTC
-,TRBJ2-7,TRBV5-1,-,CASSLVQGGTYEQYF,TGCGCCAGCAGCTTGGTGCAGGGGGGTACCTACGAGCAGTACTTC
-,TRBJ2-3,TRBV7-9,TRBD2,CASSLGTRGTDTQYF,TGTGCCAGCAGCTTAGGGACTAGGGGCACAGATACGCAGTATTTT
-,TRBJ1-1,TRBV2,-,CASSAEPEGEAFF,TGTGCCAGCAGTGCCGAGCCCGAGGGTGAAGCTTTCTTT
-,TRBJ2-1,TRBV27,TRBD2,CASSLLLAGGPAYNEQFF,TGTGCCAGCAGTTTATTACTAGCGGGAGGGCCAGCTTACAATGAGCAGTTCTTC
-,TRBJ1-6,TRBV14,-,CASSQGNLSPLHF,TGTGCCAGCAGCCAAGGAAATCTTTCACCCCTCCACTTT
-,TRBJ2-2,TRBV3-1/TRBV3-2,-,CASSQEWQGGSGELFF,TGTGCCAGCAGCCAAGAATGGCAGGGGGGCTCCGGGGAGCTGTTTTTT
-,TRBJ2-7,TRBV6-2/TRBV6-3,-,CASSYGVPYEQYF,TGTGCCAGCAGTTACGGTGTCCCCTACGAGCAGTACTTC
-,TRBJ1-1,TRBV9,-,CASSVAPAGREAEAFF,TGTGCCAGCAGCGTAGCCCCCGCAGGGAGGGAAGCTGAAGCTTTCTTT
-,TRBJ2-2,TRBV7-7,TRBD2,CASSPGGLAGVITGELFF,TGTGCTAGCAGCCCCGGTGGGCTAGCGGGAGTCATCACCGGGGAGCTGTTTTTT
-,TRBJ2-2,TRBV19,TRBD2,CASSIAAGVTGELFF,TGTGCCAGTAGTATAGCCGCGGGAGTCACCGGGGAGCTGTTTTTT
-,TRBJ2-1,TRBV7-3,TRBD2,CASSPGTRQRGEQFF,TGTGCCAGCAGCCCCGGGACTAGGCAAAGGGGGGAGCAGTTCTTC
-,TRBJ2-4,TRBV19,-,CASRGAAKNIQYF,TGTGCCAGCAGGGGTGCGGCCAAAAACATTCAGTACTTC
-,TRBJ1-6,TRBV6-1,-,CASSAILSSYNSPLHF,TGTGCCAGCAGTGCCATACTGAGCTCCTATAATTCACCCCTCCACTTT
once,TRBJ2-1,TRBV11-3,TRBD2,CASSFGGSLFGEQFF,TGTGCCAGCAGCTTTGGCGGGAGCTTGTTCGGTGAGCAGTTCTTC
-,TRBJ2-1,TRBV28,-,CASSSGSRARERQFF,TGTGCCAGCAGTTCGGGAAGTAGGGCTAGGGAACGACAGTTCTTC
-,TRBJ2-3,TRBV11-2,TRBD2,CASSKGLAGTSTDTQYF,TGTGCCAGCAGCAAGGGACTAGCGGGAACGAGCACAGATACGCAGTATTTT
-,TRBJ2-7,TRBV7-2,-,CASSLSRGGLGYEQYF,TGTGCCAGCAGCTTATCCAGGGGAGGGCTAGGCTACGAGCAGTACTTC
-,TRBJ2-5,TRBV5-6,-,CASSNQETQYF,TGTGCCAGCAGCAATCAAGAGACCCAGTACTTC
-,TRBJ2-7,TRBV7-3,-,CASSLTGGSYEQYF,TGTGCCAGCAGCTTAACGGGAGGTTCCTACGAGCAGTACTTC
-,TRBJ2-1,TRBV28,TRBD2,CASSLGGDNNEQFF,TGTGCCAGCAGTTTAGGGGGGGATAACAATGAGCAGTTCTTC